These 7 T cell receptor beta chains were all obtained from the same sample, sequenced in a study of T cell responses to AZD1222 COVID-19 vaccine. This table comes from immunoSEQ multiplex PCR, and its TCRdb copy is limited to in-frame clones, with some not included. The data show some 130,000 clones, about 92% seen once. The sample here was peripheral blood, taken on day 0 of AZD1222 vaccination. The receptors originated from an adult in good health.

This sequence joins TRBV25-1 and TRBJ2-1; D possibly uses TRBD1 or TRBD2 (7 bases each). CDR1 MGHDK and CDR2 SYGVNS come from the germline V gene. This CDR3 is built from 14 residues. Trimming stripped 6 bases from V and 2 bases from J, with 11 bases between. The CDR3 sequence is CASSQGGPYNEQFF. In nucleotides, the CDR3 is TGTGCCAGCAGCCAGGGGGGGCCCTACAATGAGCAGTTCTTC.

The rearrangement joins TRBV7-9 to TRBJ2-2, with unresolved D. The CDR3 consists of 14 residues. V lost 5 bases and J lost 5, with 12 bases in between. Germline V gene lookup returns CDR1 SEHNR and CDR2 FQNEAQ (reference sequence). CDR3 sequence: CASSPTLGTGELFF. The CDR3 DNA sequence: TGTGCCAGCAGCCCCACCCTGGGGACCGGGGAGCTGTTTTTT.

CDR3 protein: CAISTDSNQPQHF. In DNA form, the CDR3 reads TGTGCCATCAGTACAGATAGCAATCAGCCCCAGCATTTT. The chain links TRBV10-3 to TRBJ1-5; D remains ambiguous. The ends were cut back, 5 bases at V and 0 bases at J, with 5 bases in the middle. The CDR3 covers 13 residues. From germline, CDR1 is ENHRY and CDR2 SYGVKD.

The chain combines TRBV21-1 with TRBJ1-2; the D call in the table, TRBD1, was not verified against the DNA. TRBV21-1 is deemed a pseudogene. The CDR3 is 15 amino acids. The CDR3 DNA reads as TGTGCCAGCAGGGTAAACAGGGGCCGATACTATGGCTACACCTTC. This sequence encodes CASRVNRGRYYGYTF.

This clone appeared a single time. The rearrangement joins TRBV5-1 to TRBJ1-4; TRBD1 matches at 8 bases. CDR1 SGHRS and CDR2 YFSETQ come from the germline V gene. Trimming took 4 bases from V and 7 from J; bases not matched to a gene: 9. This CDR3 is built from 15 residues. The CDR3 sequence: CASSVQGAGTEKLFF. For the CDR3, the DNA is TGCGCCAGCAGCGTTCAGGGGGCAGGGACTGAAAAACTGTTTTTT.

Written as DNA, the CDR3 is TGTGCCAGCAGCTCGAGGACAGGGGGCTTGAACACTGAAGCTTTCTTT. It specifies CASSSRTGGLNTEAFF. V and J are TRBV9 and TRBJ1-1; TRBD1 matches 11 bases. The CDR3 covers 16 residues. Germline V CDR1 and CDR2: SGDLS, YYNGEE. V was pared by 4 bases and J by 0 bases, with 5 bases of the junction left unmatched.

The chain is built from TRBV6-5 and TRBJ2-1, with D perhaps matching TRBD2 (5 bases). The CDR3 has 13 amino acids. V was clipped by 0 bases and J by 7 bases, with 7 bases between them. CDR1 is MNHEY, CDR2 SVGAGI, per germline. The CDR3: CASSYSSGNEQFF. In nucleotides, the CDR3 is TGTGCCAGCAGTTACTCCTCGGGAAATGAGCAGTTCTTC.